One and the same sample provided the 15 T cell receptor beta chains below, sequenced in a study of CD4 T cells in relation to SARS-CoV-2 and coronaviruses. The antigens these receptors bind are not known. The unexposed donors gave CD4+ T cells in about 2010-2019, prior to COVID-19. The cells were cultured for under twelve days before CD4+ T cells were isolated. TCRdb keeps only in-frame clones here, not all; method: immunoSEQ multiplex PCR. The table has about 29,000 clones, nearly 80% seen once. Sequencing input: CD4+ T cells from PBMCs, cultured in vitro. The receptors were sampled from a human donor in good health.

The genes are TRBV3-1 (or the pseudogene TRBV3-2) and TRBJ2-2; D remains ambiguous. CDR1 and CDR2 from the germline V gene are LGHDT and YNNKEL (reference sequence). Trimming left V 3 bases short and J 7 bases short, with 18 bases between. This CDR3 comprises 16 residues. CDR3 sequence: CASSQVDGPGDGELFF. The DNA of the CDR3 is TGTGCCAGCAGCCAGGTAGACGGACCTGGCGACGGGGAGCTGTTTTTT.

The J gene is TRBJ1-2, the V gene TRBV7-2; 7 bases are a match to TRBD1. The CDR3 runs 15 residues. CDR1 and CDR2 from the germline V gene are SGHTA and FQGNSA. V lost 2 bases to trimming and J lost 7 bases; unmatched junction nucleotides: 10. This CDR3 reads CASSLTRTGQLGYTF. CDR3 coding DNA: TGTGCCAGCAGCTTAACCCGGACAGGACAGCTTGGCTACACCTTC.

The chain carries TRBV19 and TRBJ1-2; D is possibly TRBD1 (5 bases). The CDR3 sequence is 14 residues long. Trimming removed 7 bases from V and 7 bases from J, with 19 bases in between. The V gene's germline CDR1 is LNHDA and CDR2 SQIVND (reference sequence). CDR3 sequence (DNA): TGTGCCAGTACTCCCGCGGAGGGACTTCCTGGCTACACCTTC. This codes for CASTPAEGLPGYTF.

The chain's CDR3 is CAVSGDGANVLTF. CDR3 bases: TGTGCCGTTTCAGGGGATGGGGCCAACGTCCTGACTTTC. The chain employs TRBV2 and TRBJ2-6; D possibly corresponds to TRBD1 (6 bases). From germline, CDR1 is SNHLY and CDR2 FYNNEI. The germline V and J ends were trimmed by 11 bases and 3 bases, with 11 bases remaining between them. The CDR3 runs 13 residues. The full variable domain, its missing parts supplied by reference TRBV2 and TRBJ2-6, is EPEVTQTPSHQVTQMGQEVILRCVPISNHLYFYWYRQILGQKVEFLVSFYNNEISEKSEIFDDQFSVERPDGSNFTLKIRSTKLEDSAMYFCAVSGDGANVLTFGAGSRLTVL.

The chain combines TRBV7-3 with TRBJ2-2; 8 bases fit TRBD2. The CDR3 has 16 amino acids. The ends lost 6 bases at V and 2 bases at J; junction bases unmatched: 8. Germline V gene lookup returns CDR1 SGHTA and CDR2 FQGTGA. For the CDR3, the DNA is TGTGCCAGCAGATCAGCGGGAGCGAGTAACACCGGGGAGCTGTTTTTT. Translated, it gives CASRSAGASNTGELFF.

CDR3 nucleotide sequence: TGCGCCAGCAGCCTAGACCCGAACACCGGGGAGCTGTTTTTT. Its translation is CASSLDPNTGELFF. The chain joins TRBV5-1 to TRBJ2-2; D is undetermined. V was cut by 4 bases and J by 0 bases, with 7 bases left in between. The CDR3 has 14 residues. Per the germline V gene, CDR1 is SGHRS and CDR2 is YFSETQ.

The chain uses TRBV7-4 and TRBJ1-6; no clear D gene. The ends were cut back, 0 bases at V and 7 bases at J, with 16 bases in the middle. Germline V gives CDR1 SGHVT, CDR2 SQSDAQ. The CDR3 has 17 residues. The DNA for the CDR3 is TGTGCCAGCAGCTTAGCGCAGGTGTGCAATACAAATTCACCCCTCCACTTT. As protein: CASSLAQVCNTNSPLHF. Full variable domain (missing parts from reference TRBV7-4 and TRBJ1-6): GAGVSQSPRYKVAKRGRDVALRCDSISGHVTLYWYRQTLGQGSEVLTYSQSDAQRDKSGRPSGRFSAERPERSVSTLKIQRTEQGDSAVYLCASSLAQVCNTNSPLHFGNGTRLTVT.

This chain joins TRBV7-8 and TRBJ2-7; 9 nucleotides match TRBD2. Germline CDR1 SGHVS, CDR2 FQNEAQ. V lost 5 bases, J lost 7 bases, and 6 bases stayed unmatched. This CDR3 has 13 amino acids. The CDR3 coding sequence is TGTGCCAGCAGCCCCGGACTAGCGAGAGAGCAGTACTTC. This translates into CASSPGLAREQYF.

The rearrangement uses TRBV5-1 and TRBJ2-2, with D perhaps matching TRBD1 (6 bases). From germline, CDR1 is SGHRS and CDR2 YFSETQ. This CDR3 region has 14 residues. The ends were cut back, 0 bases at V and 8 bases at J, with 11 bases in the middle. CDR3 loop: CASSLDREYGELFF. DNA for the CDR3: TGCGCCAGCAGCTTGGACAGGGAATATGGGGAGCTGTTTTTT. Together with reference TRBV5-1 and TRBJ2-2, the CDR3 gives the full variable domain: KAGVTQTPRYLIKTRGQQVTLSCSPISGHRSVSWYQQTPGQGLQFLFEYFSETQRNKGNFPGRFSGRQFSNSRSEMNVSTLELGDSALYLCASSLDREYGELFFGEGSRLTVL.

The rearrangement joins TRBV5-1 to TRBJ2-3; TRBD2 matches 14 bases. The V gene's germline CDR1 is SGHRS and CDR2 YFSETQ. V trimming: 3 bases; J trimming: 0 bases; junction bases outside the gene matches: 12. This CDR3 spans 20 amino acids. The CDR3 region is CASSWGLAGVRDRSTDTQYF. The DNA of the CDR3 is TGCGCCAGCAGCTGGGGACTAGCGGGAGTGAGAGATCGGAGCACAGATACGCAGTATTTT.

The gene calls are TRBV12-3 or TRBV12-4 and TRBJ2-5; D gene uncertain. The V end lost 4 bases, the J end lost 4 bases, and 10 bases lay between the germline ends. The CDR3 is 13 residues long. CDR3 sequence: CASSSRRLETQYF. The CDR3 coding sequence is TGTGCCAGCAGTTCCCGGCGGCTAGAGACCCAGTACTTC.

The chain couples TRBV6-2 or TRBV6-3 to TRBJ2-3; no firm D call. Deletions cut 4 bases from V and 14 bases from J, with 13 bases between. In germline, CDR1 is MNHEY, CDR2 SVGEGT. The CDR3 loop spans 11 amino acids. The CDR3 DNA follows: TGTGCCAGCAGTTCATTTGTGGACCCGTATTTT. It is translated as CASSSFVDPYF.

This rearrangement joins TRBV27 to TRBJ2-3, with 8 positions matching TRBD1. J was trimmed by 2 bases and V by 6 bases; bases with no gene match: 10. From germline, CDR1 is MNHEY and CDR2 SMNVEV (reference sequence). The CDR3 sequence is 16 residues long. As DNA, the CDR3 is TGTGCCAGCAGCACATCAGGGGGCGGTGTCACAGATACGCAGTATTTT. This translates into CASSTSGGGVTDTQYF.

The genes are TRBV18 and TRBJ2-1; the D call may be TRBD1 or TRBD2 (7 bases each). The CDR3 is made up of 13 amino acids. Germline-derived CDR1 and CDR2 are KGHSH and LQKENI. Trimming shortened V by 8 bases and J by 5 bases, and 13 bases separated the two germline ends. In DNA form, the CDR3 reads TGTGCCAGCGCTTCAGGGGGGGACAATGAGCAGTTCTTC. Encoded protein: CASASGGDNEQFF.

The V and J genes are TRBV18 and TRBJ2-2; maybe TRBD2 (5 bases). The germline V gene encodes CDR1 KGHSH and CDR2 LQKENI. The CDR3 loop spans 14 amino acids. The germline V and J ends were trimmed by 1 base and 8 bases, with 11 bases remaining between them. CDR3 in amino acids: CASSPRFGGGELFF. CDR3 sequence (DNA): TGTGCCAGCTCACCACGGTTTGGAGGAGGGGAGCTGTTTTTT.